A selection of T cell receptor beta chains follows, all from one sample in a study of blood T cell repertoires in COVID-19. Here immunoSEQ multiplex PCR was the method, and the copy in TCRdb shows in-frame clones only, minus some. The sample includes approximately 110,000 clones, around 80% of them seen just once. The sequencing input was peripheral blood. The receptors stem from a man in his 70s with active or convalescent COVID-19. Each CDR3 is given with its conserved first and last residue. The order of the fields is V gene, D gene, clone size, J gene, CDR3 protein, CDR3 DNA. The D gene is left open where the match is weak. Rows give clone size only sometimes, using once, few, many, or a class for an expanded clone.

TRBV5-1	TRBD2	-	TRBJ2-2	CASSLASGLAGTGELFF	TGCGCCAGCAGCTTGGCCTCGGGACTAGCAGGAACCGGGGAGCTGTTTTTT
TRBV27	TRBD2	-	TRBJ2-4	CASSFLQGRGKNIQYF	TGTGCCAGCAGTTTTCTCCAAGGGAGGGGCAAAAACATTCAGTACTTC
TRBV5-4	TRBD1	-	TRBJ1-1	CASSSHGTGDSEAFF	TGTGCCAGCAGCTCACACGGGACAGGGGACTCCGAAGCTTTCTTT
TRBV11-2	TRBD1	-	TRBJ1-4	CASSPWTGTNEKLFF	TGTGCCAGCAGCCCTTGGACAGGGACTAATGAAAAACTGTTTTTT
TRBV29-1	-	-	TRBJ1-1	CSAMNTEAFF	TGCAGCGCTATGAACACTGAAGCTTTCTTT
TRBV3-1/TRBV3-2	-	-	TRBJ2-6	CASSHRRDTGANVLTF	TGTGCCAGCAGCCACCGACGGGACACCGGGGCCAACGTCCTGACTTTC
TRBV5-5	TRBD1	-	TRBJ2-2	CASSLATGTGELFF	TGTGCCAGCAGCTTGGCGACAGGGACCGGGGAGCTGTTTTTT
TRBV29-1	TRBD1	few	TRBJ2-5	CSVCQGAHGETQYF	TGCAGCGTGTGCCAGGGGGCGCACGGAGAGACCCAGTACTTC
TRBV10-3	TRBD1	-	TRBJ1-2	CAISEQGLYGYTF	TGTGCCATCAGTGAACAGGGGTTATATGGCTACACCTTC
TRBV28	TRBD2	-	TRBJ2-1	CASTEGLAEYNEQFF	TGTGCCAGCACCGAGGGACTAGCGGAGTACAATGAGCAGTTCTTC
TRBV19	TRBD1	-	TRBJ1-2	CASSLQGVWYGYTF	TGTGCCAGTAGTCTTCAGGGGGTATGGTATGGCTACACCTTC
TRBV19	-	once	TRBJ2-1	CASSRKGADLSYNEQFF	TGTGCCAGTAGTAGGAAGGGAGCGGACCTCTCCTACAATGAGCAGTTCTTC
TRBV11-3	TRBD1	-	TRBJ2-7	CASSPTGTEQYF	TGTGCCAGCAGCCCGACAGGGACCGAGCAGTACTTC
TRBV7-3	-	-	TRBJ2-1	CASSLPGEANEQFF	TGTGCCAGCAGCTTACCGGGAGAGGCCAATGAGCAGTTCTTC
TRBV5-1	-	-	TRBJ2-7	CASSLGGGANEQYF	TGCGCCAGCAGCTTGGGAGGAGGGGCCAACGAGCAGTACTTC
TRBV19	TRBD1	once	TRBJ2-3	CASRPGGARTDTQYF	TGTGCCAGTAGGCCAGGGGGCGCGAGGACAGATACGCAGTATTTT
TRBV5-1	-	once	TRBJ2-1	CASTGDSIAYEQFF	TGCGCCAGCACCGGGGACTCCATCGCTTATGAGCAGTTCTTC
TRBV6-6	-	-	TRBJ1-3	CASSYLGSSGNTIYF	TGTGCCAGCAGTTATCTGGGGAGTAGTGGAAACACCATATATTTT
TRBV19	-	-	TRBJ1-5	CASSLQNNHQPQHF	TGTGCCAGTAGTCTGCAGAACAACCATCAGCCCCAGCATTTT
TRBV30	TRBD1	-	TRBJ1-6	CAWEGTGGSPLHF	TGTGCCTGGGAAGGGACAGGGGGCTCACCCCTCCACTTT
TRBV2	TRBD2	-	TRBJ2-7	CASSEGSGRLAGGSSYEQYF	TGTGCCAGCAGTGAAGGGTCAGGGAGGCTAGCGGGGGGGTCCTCCTACGAGCAGTACTTC
TRBV5-1	TRBD1	-	TRBJ1-2	CASSLGGGAANYGYTF	TGCGCCAGCAGCTTGGGAGGGGGCGCAGCTAACTATGGCTACACCTTC
TRBV6-1	-	-	TRBJ2-1	CASSENPGTASYNEQFF	TGTGCCAGCAGTGAAAATCCCGGGACTGCCTCCTACAATGAGCAGTTCTTC
TRBV5-5	-	few	TRBJ1-2	CASSLTENYGYTF	TGTGCCAGCAGCCTGACAGAGAACTATGGCTACACCTTC
TRBV5-4	-	-	TRBJ2-3	CASSQTSTSTDTQYF	TGTGCCAGCAGCCAGACTAGTACTAGCACAGATACGCAGTATTTT
TRBV3-1/TRBV3-2	-	-	TRBJ2-1	CASSQYTSYNEQFF	TGTGCCAGCAGCCAGTACACATCCTACAATGAGCAGTTCTTC
TRBV7-8	-	-	TRBJ1-2	CASSWRTGHYGYTF	TGTGCCAGCAGCTGGCGAACAGGGCACTATGGCTACACCTTC
TRBV2	TRBD2	-	TRBJ2-1	CASSLFSGRAGNEQFF	TGTGCCAGCAGTTTATTTAGCGGGAGGGCAGGCAATGAGCAGTTCTTC
TRBV2	TRBD2	-	TRBJ2-7	CASGTTYEQYF	TGTGCCAGCGGGACTACCTACGAGCAGTACTTC
TRBV4-1	TRBD1	-	TRBJ1-2	CASSQASTGEGYTF	TGCGCCAGCAGCCAAGCATCCACAGGGGAAGGCTACACCTTC
TRBV7-6	TRBD1	-	TRBJ1-2	CASSPGTADFYGYTF	TGTGCCAGCAGCCCGGGGACAGCTGATTTCTATGGCTACACCTTC
TRBV7-9	-	many	TRBJ1-1	CASSLSYEAFF	TGTGCCAGCAGCCTGTCTTATGAAGCTTTCTTT
TRBV10-1	TRBD1	-	TRBJ1-2	CASSDTGGGEGYGYTF	TGCGCCAGCAGTGATACAGGGGGCGGAGAAGGCTATGGCTACACCTTC
TRBV19	-	-	TRBJ1-5	CASSIRGRAANQPQHF	TGTGCCAGTAGTATTAGGGGCAGGGCTGCGAATCAGCCCCAGCATTTT
TRBV7-2	TRBD2	-	TRBJ2-7	CASSLEAGEEQYF	TGTGCCAGCAGCTTAGAAGCGGGAGAGGAGCAGTACTTC
TRBV5-3	-	-	TRBJ1-3	CARSLNLQGSGNTIYF	TGTGCCAGAAGCCTAAATTTACAGGGATCTGGAAACACCATATATTTT
TRBV30	TRBD2	-	TRBJ2-7	CAWRVTSGSGEQYF	TGTGCCTGGAGGGTGACTAGCGGGAGCGGCGAGCAGTACTTC